This T cell receptor (beta chain) derives from a study of OX40 agonist ivuxolimab in advanced cancers. The CDR3 has 12 residues. Trimming took off 6 bases at V and 8 bases at J, with 11 bases between the two ends. Looked up from germline, CDR1 is SNHLY and CDR2 is FYNNEI. Sequencing was performed with immunoSEQ multiplex PCR; in TCRdb, only in-frame clones are kept and a portion is missing. Found here are tens of thousands of clones, 88% of them singletons; the top ten hold around 0.96%. Autoimmune disease history or systemic immunosuppression meant exclusion. This rearrangement joins TRBV2 to TRBJ2-1, with D hard to call. Here the sequenced sample was CD4+ or CD8+ T cells sorted from blood, taken in a trial of the OX40 agonist ivuxolimab. The TCR originated in an adult with an advanced solid tumor such as melanoma, head and neck, liver or kidney cancer. CDR3 bases: TGTGCCAGCAGGAGGCTAGGATATGAGCAGTTCTTC. Protein product: CASRRLGYEQFF.